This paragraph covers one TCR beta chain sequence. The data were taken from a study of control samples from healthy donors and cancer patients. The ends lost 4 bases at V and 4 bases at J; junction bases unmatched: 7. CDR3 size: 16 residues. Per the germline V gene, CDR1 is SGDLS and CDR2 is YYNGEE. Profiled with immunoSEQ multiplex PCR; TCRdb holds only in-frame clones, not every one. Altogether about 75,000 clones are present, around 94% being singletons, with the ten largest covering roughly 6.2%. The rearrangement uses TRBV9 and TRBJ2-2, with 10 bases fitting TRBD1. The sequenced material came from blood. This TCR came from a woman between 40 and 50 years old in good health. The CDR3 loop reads CASSRRWTGGTGELFF. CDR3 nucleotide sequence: TGTGCCAGCAGCCGTAGGTGGACAGGGGGCACCGGGGAGCTGTTTTTT. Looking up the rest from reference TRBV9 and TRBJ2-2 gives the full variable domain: DSGVTQTPKHLITATGQRVTLRCSPRSGDLSVYWYQQSLDQGLQFLIQYYNGEERAKGNILERFSAQQFPDLHSELNLSSLELGDSALYFCASSRRWTGGTGELFFGEGSRLTVL.